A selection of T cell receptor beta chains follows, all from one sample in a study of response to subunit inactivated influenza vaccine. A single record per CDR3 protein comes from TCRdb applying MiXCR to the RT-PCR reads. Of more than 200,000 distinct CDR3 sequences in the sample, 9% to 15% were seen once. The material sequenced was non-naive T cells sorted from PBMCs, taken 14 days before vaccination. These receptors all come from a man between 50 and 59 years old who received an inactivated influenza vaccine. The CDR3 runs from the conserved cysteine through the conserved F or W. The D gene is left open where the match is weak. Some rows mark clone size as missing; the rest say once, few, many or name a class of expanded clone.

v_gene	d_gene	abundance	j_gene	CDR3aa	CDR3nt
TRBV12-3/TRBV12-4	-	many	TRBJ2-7	CASSLGTLSYEQYF	TGTGCCAGCAGTTTAGGCACTCTCTCCTACGAGCAGTACTTC
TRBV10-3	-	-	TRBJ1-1	CAISETLISNTEAFF	TGTGCCATCAGTGAGACACTGATTTCGAACACTGAAGCTTTCTTT
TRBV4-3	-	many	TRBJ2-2	CASSQRPAVAGELFF	TGCGCCAGCAGCCAGCGCCCTGCGGTGGCCGGGGAGCTGTTTTTT
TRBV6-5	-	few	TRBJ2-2	CASSNYPGTSGVLGELFF	TGTGCCAGCAGTAACTATCCCGGGACCTCGGGCGTGCTCGGGGAGCTGTTTTTT
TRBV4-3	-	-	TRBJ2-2	CASSQELHTGELFF	TGCGCCAGCAGCCAAGAGCTGCACACCGGGGAGCTGTTTTTT
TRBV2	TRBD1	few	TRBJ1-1	CASRSLGQGKSEAFF	TGTGCCAGCAGGTCTCTGGGACAGGGCAAGTCTGAAGCTTTCTTT
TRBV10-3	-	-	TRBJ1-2	CAISSEPDYGYTF	TGTGCCATCAGTTCGGAACCGGACTATGGCTACACCTTC
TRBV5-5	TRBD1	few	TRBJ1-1	CASSQRPTGGLNTEAFF	TGTGCCAGCAGTCAAAGGCCCACAGGGGGTCTGAACACTGAAGCTTTCTTT
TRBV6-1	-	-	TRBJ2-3	CASSRTGRETDTQYF	TGTGCCAGCAGTCGTACAGGGAGGGAAACAGATACGCAGTATTTT
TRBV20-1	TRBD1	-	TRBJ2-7	CSAIRTGGKGEQYF	TGCAGTGCCATCCGGACAGGGGGCAAGGGCGAGCAGTACTTC
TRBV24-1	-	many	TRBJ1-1	CATSSTGSEAFF	TGTGCCACCAGCTCGACGGGGTCTGAAGCTTTCTTT
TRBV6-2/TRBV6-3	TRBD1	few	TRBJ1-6	CASTDRGGSPLHF	TGTGCCAGCACGGACAGGGGTGGTTCACCCCTCCACTTT
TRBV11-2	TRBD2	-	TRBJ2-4	CASSLGSGGFGNIQYF	TGTGCCAGCAGCTTAGGTAGCGGGGGGTTTGGAAACATTCAGTACTTC
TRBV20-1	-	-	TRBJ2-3	CSARPGLADTQYF	TGCAGTGCTAGACCAGGGTTGGCAGATACGCAGTATTTT
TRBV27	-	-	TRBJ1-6	CASSLTGAYNSPLHF	TGTGCCAGCAGTCTGACAGGTGCCTATAATTCACCCCTCCACTTT
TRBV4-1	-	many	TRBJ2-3	CASSQEGTDTQYF	TGCGCCAGCAGCCAAGAGGGGACAGATACGCAGTATTTT
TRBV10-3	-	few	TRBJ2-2	CAITGGAANTGELFF	TGTGCCATCACAGGCGGGGCCGCGAACACCGGGGAGCTGTTTTTT
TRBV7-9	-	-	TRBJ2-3	CASSPMGGQITDTQYF	TGTGCCAGCAGCCCGATGGGGGGGCAGATCACAGATACGCAGTATTTT
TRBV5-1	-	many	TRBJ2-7	CASSLGGWERRNHEQYF	TGCGCCAGCAGCTTGGGCGGATGGGAGCGACGAAACCACGAGCAGTACTTC
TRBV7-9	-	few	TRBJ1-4	CASSLDRGGGEKLFF	TGTGCCAGCAGCTTAGACCGAGGGGGAGGTGAAAAACTGTTTTTT
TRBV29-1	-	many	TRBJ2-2	CSAGRGHGTGELFF	TGCAGCGCTGGGAGGGGGCATGGCACCGGGGAGCTGTTTTTT
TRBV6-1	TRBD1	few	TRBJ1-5	CASSEQGTGIQPQHF	TGTGCCAGCAGTGAACAAGGGACAGGGATTCAGCCCCAGCATTTT
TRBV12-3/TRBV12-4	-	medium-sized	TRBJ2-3	CASSSDLPGTQYF	TGTGCCAGCAGTTCTGACTTACCGGGTACGCAGTATTTT
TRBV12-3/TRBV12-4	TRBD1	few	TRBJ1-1	CASSYPDRQRGRAFF	TGTGCCAGCAGTTATCCGGACAGGCAAAGGGGAAGGGCTTTCTTT
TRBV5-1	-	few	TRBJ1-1	CASSDQSNTEAFF	TGCGCCAGCAGCGACCAGAGCAACACTGAAGCTTTCTTT
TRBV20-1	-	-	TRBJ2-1	CSASPEAASSYNEQFF	TGCAGTGCTAGCCCCGAGGCCGCGAGCTCCTACAATGAGCAGTTCTTC
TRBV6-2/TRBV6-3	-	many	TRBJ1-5	CASRRESGNQPQHF	TGTGCCAGCAGGCGGGAGTCGGGCAATCAGCCCCAGCATTTT
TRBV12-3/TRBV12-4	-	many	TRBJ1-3	CASRGLQDTIYF	TGTGCCAGCCGGGGATTGCAGGACACCATATATTTT
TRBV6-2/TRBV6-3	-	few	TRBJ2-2	CASRVRDRYTGELFF	TGTGCCAGCAGAGTACGGGACCGGTACACCGGGGAGCTGTTTTTT
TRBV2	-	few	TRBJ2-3	CASNPPLGAPSTDTQYF	TGTGCCAGCAACCCTCCCTTGGGGGCGCCGAGCACAGATACGCAGTATTTT
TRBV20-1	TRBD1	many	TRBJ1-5	CSARVSGQEGHQPQHF	TGCAGTGCTAGAGTCTCGGGACAGGAGGGGCATCAGCCCCAGCATTTT
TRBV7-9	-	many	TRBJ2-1	CASSLPFRLAINNEQFF	TGTGCCAGCAGCTTACCGTTTCGGCTAGCGATCAACAATGAGCAGTTCTTC
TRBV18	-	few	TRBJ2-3	CASSPGSQDTQYF	TGTGCCAGCTCACCGGGGAGTCAGGATACGCAGTATTTT
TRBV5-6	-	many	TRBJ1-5	CASSSRRQNQPQHF	TGTGCCAGCAGCTCCCGACGGCAAAATCAGCCCCAGCATTTT
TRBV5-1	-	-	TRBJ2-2	CASSLVGSNTGELFF	TGCGCCAGCAGCTTGGTTGGTTCGAACACCGGGGAGCTGTTTTTT
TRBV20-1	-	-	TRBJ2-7	CSATGTPVLEQYF	TGCAGTGCAACCGGGACTCCCGTTCTAGAGCAGTACTTC
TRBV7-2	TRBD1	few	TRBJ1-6	CASSGGTGYNSPLHF	TGTGCCAGCAGCGGCGGGACAGGGTATAATTCACCCCTCCACTTT
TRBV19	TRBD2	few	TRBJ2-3	CASSPSGSLPDTQYF	TGTGCCAGTAGCCCTAGCGGGAGCCTCCCAGATACGCAGTATTTT
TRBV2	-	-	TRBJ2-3	CASFAPTSPDTQYF	TGTGCCAGCTTCGCACCAACTAGTCCAGATACGCAGTATTTT
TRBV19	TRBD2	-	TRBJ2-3	CASRGGKDTQYF	TGTGCCAGTAGGGGGGGGAAAGATACGCAGTATTTT
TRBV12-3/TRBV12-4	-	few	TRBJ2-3	CASSSPGITDTQYF	TGTGCCAGCAGTTCCCCAGGGATTACAGATACGCAGTATTTT
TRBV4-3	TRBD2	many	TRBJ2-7	CASSQNRDGGLGEQYF	TGCGCCAGCAGCCAGAACCGGGACGGCGGACTAGGAGAGCAGTACTTC
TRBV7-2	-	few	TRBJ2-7	CASSLVALPTHEQYF	TGTGCCAGCAGCTTAGTGGCACTCCCGACCCACGAGCAGTACTTC
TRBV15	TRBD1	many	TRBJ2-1	CATSRGDRGRVNEQFF	TGTGCCACCAGCAGGGGGGACAGGGGGCGCGTCAATGAGCAGTTCTTC
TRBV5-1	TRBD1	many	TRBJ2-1	CASSFQARGLNEQFF	TGCGCCAGCAGCTTTCAGGCCAGGGGGCTCAATGAGCAGTTCTTC
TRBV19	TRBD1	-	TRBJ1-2	CASGEGGNYGYTF	TGTGCCAGTGGAGAAGGGGGCAACTATGGCTACACCTTC
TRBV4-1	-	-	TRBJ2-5	CASSQVSANYGRETQYF	TGCGCCAGCAGCCAAGTTTCTGCGAACTATGGTCGGGAGACCCAGTACTTC